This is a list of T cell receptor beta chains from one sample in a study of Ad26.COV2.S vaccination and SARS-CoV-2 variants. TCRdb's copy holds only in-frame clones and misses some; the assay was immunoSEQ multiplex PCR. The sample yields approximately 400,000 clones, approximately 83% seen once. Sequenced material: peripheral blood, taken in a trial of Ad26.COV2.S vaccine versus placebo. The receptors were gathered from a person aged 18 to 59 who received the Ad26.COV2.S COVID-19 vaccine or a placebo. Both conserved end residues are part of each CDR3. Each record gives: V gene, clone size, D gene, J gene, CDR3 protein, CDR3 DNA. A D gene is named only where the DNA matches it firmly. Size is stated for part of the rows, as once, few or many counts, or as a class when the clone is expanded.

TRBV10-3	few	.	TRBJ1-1	CAISQNTEAFF	TGTGCCATCAGTCAGAACACTGAAGCTTTCTTT
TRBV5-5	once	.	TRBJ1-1	CASSLLFRSREAFF	TGTGCCAGCAGCTTGTTGTTTAGATCGAGAGAAGCTTTCTTT
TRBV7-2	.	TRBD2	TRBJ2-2	CASSSRTSLTNTGELFF	TGTGCCAGCAGCTCCCGGACTAGTTTGACGAACACCGGGGAGCTGTTTTTT
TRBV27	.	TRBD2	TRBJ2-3	CASTPGWFSGRAGTDTQYF	TGTGCCAGCACCCCCGGGTGGTTCAGCGGGAGGGCCGGCACAGATACGCAGTATTTT
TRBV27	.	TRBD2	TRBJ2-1	CASSLFVLAGSYNEQFF	TGTGCCAGCAGTTTATTTGTATTAGCGGGGAGCTACAATGAGCAGTTCTTC
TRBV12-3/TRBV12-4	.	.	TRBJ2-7	CASSFGGSYEQYF	TGTGCCAGCAGTTTCGGGGGATCCTACGAGCAGTACTTC
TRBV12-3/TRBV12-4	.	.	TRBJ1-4	CASSLYTSEKLFF	TGTGCCAGCAGTTTATATACAAGTGAAAAACTGTTTTTT
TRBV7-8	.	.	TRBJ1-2	CASSPRRDWGNYGYTF	TGTGCCAGCAGCCCTCGCCGGGACTGGGGTAACTATGGCTACACCTTC
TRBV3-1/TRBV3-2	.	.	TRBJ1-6	CASSGSGGYNSPLHF	TGTGCCAGCAGCGGCTCGGGGGGCTATAATTCACCCCTCCACTTT
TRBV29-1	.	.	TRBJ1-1	CSVEEGENTEAFF	TGCAGCGTCGAAGAGGGGGAGAACACTGAAGCTTTCTTT
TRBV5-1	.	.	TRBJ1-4	CASSLDGTNEKLFF	TGCGCCAGCAGCTTGGACGGAACTAATGAAAAACTGTTTTTT
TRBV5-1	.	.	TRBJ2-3	CASSWGTPTDTQYF	TGCGCCAGCAGCTGGGGGACCCCAACAGATACGCAGTATTTT
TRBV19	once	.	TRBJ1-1	CASSIVGGTEAFF	TGTGCCAGTAGTATAGTGGGGGGGACTGAAGCTTTCTTT
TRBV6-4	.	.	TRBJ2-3	CASSDRAETDTQYF	TGTGCCAGCAGTGACAGGGCCGAGACAGATACGCAGTATTTT
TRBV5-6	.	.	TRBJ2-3	CASSLNPIPTDTQYF	TGTGCCAGCAGCTTAAATCCGATCCCCACAGATACGCAGTATTTT
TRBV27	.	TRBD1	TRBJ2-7	CASSLGQGNEQYF	TGTGCCAGCAGTTTGGGACAGGGCAACGAGCAGTACTTC
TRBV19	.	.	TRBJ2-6	CASSLGFSGANVLTF	TGTGCCAGTAGTCTGGGTTTCTCTGGGGCCAACGTCCTGACTTTC
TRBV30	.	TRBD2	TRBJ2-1	CASTTSALEDEQFF	TGTGCCTCCACCACTAGCGCCCTCGAGGATGAGCAGTTCTTC
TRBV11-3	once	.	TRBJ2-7	CASSTTGSGRYEQYF	TGTGCCAGCAGCACGACCGGCAGCGGGCGATACGAGCAGTACTTC
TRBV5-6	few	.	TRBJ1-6	CASSFVARGSPLHF	TGTGCCAGCAGCTTTGTGGCCAGGGGTTCACCCCTCCACTTT
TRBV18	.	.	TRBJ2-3	CASSPPERFRTDTQYF	TGTGCCAGCTCACCACCGGAACGGTTCCGCACAGATACGCAGTATTTT
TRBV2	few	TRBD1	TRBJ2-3	CASSEDRGTQYF	TGTGCCAGCAGTGAAGACAGGGGTACGCAGTATTTT
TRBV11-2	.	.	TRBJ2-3	CASSLAGDRTDTQYF	TGTGCCAGCAGCTTAGCAGGGGATCGCACAGATACGCAGTATTTT